The 10 T cell receptor beta chains below come from one sample, sequenced in a study of blood T cell repertoires in COVID-19. Produced via immunoSEQ multiplex PCR; TCRdb's table is partial and in-frame only. Here the sample spans 150,000 or so clones, 85% to 90% being singletons. Sequencing was carried out using peripheral blood. All receptors come from a middle-aged man with active or convalescent COVID-19.

This chain joins TRBV29-1 and TRBJ2-5, with 8 bases fitting TRBD1. CDR1 is SQVTM, CDR2 ANQGSEA, per germline. Losses at the gene ends were 0 bases for V and 5 bases for J; bases not matched to a gene: 5. This CDR3 contains 14 residues. DNA for the CDR3: TGCAGCGTTGAAGATCGGACAGGGCGGGAGACCCAGTACTTC. Translation gives CSVEDRTGRETQYF.

The chain has TRBV2 and TRBJ2-7; 12 bases match TRBD2. This CDR3 is built from 16 residues. The germline V gene encodes CDR1 SNHLY and CDR2 FYNNEI. The ends lost 6 bases at V and 0 bases at J; junction bases unmatched: 6. For the CDR3, the DNA is TGTGCCAGCAGACTCACTAGCGGGGGGAACTCCTACGAGCAGTACTTC. It is translated as CASRLTSGGNSYEQYF.

The chain links TRBV27 to TRBJ2-7, with 9 nucleotides matching TRBD1. The germline V gene encodes CDR1 MNHEY and CDR2 SMNVEV (reference sequence). The trim removed 7 bases at V and 6 bases at J, leaving 7 bases unmatched. The CDR3 extends over 13 amino acids. DNA for the CDR3: TGTGCCAGCAAGACAGGGGGATCGAGCGAGCAGTACTTC. As protein: CASKTGGSSEQYF.

The chain has TRBV4-1 and TRBJ1-5; TRBD1 is a possible D gene (6 bases). Trimming cost V 7 bases and J 4 bases, with 17 bases left between them. This CDR3 comprises 15 residues. CDR1 and CDR2 from the germline V gene are MGHRA and YSYEKL. The CDR3 loop reads CASKKEGGGNQPQHF. For the CDR3, the DNA is TGCGCCAGCAAGAAGGAAGGGGGGGGGAATCAGCCCCAGCATTTT.

The chain couples TRBV18 to TRBJ2-4; TRBD1 matches at 11 bases. With V trimmed by 3 bases and J by 7 bases, 5 bases remained unmatched. Germline V gives CDR1 KGHSH, CDR2 LQKENI. The CDR3 loop spans 15 amino acids. The CDR3 DNA sequence: TGTGCCAGCTCACCTCGGACAGGGGGCTTGAACATTCAGTACTTC. This gives the protein CASSPRTGGLNIQYF.

The chain has TRBV2 and TRBJ2-1; possibly TRBD2 for D (5 bases). Germline V gene sequence: CDR1 SNHLY, CDR2 FYNNEI. V was trimmed by 3 bases and J by 7 bases, leaving 13 bases between them. The CDR3 has 14 amino acids. CDR3 nucleotides: TGTGCCAGCAGTGATTCCAATAGCGTAAATGAGCAGTTCTTC. Its protein is CASSDSNSVNEQFF. Looking up the rest from reference TRBV2 and TRBJ2-1 gives the full variable domain: EPEVTQTPSHQVTQMGQEVILRCVPISNHLYFYWYRQILGQKVEFLVSFYNNEISEKSEIFDDQFSVERPDGSNFTLKIRSTKLEDSAMYFCASSDSNSVNEQFFGPGTRLTVL.

This clone was observed a few times. The gene calls are TRBV24-1 and TRBJ1-3, with D maybe TRBD1 (6 bases). The CDR3 contains 14 residues. V shed 10 bases and J shed 0 bases, with 12 bases lying between them. The germline gives CDR1 KGHDR, CDR2 SFDVKD. The CDR3 protein is CATADSNSGNTIYF. The CDR3 DNA follows: TGTGCCACTGCGGACAGCAACTCTGGAAACACCATATATTTT.

The chain links TRBV28 to TRBJ1-5; 11 bases line up with TRBD1. J lost 0 bases, V lost 8 bases, and 9 bases had no gene match. The CDR3 is made up of 17 amino acids. Germline loops: CDR1 MDHEN, CDR2 SYDVKM. The CDR3 spells CASRTGGLTYSNQPQHF. The CDR3 region has the DNA TGTGCCAGCCGGACAGGGGGCTTAACCTATAGCAATCAGCCCCAGCATTTT.

This sequence joins TRBV5-6 and TRBJ1-3; D gene uncertain. Germline loops: CDR1 SGHDT, CDR2 YYEEEE. The CDR3 covers 13 residues. Trimming shortened V by 5 bases and J by 1 base, and 7 bases separated the two germline ends. The CDR3 loop is CASRATSGNTIYF. The CDR3 DNA is TGTGCCAGCAGAGCTACTTCTGGAAACACCATATATTTT.

The CDR3 loop is CASSLRTGTALEQYF. Here the CDR3 DNA reads TGTGCCAGCAGCTTACGAACCGGGACAGCTTTAGAGCAGTACTTC. This chain connects TRBV5-6 to TRBJ2-7, with 7 bases matching TRBD1. With V trimmed by 2 bases and J by 7 bases, 12 bases remained unmatched. This CDR3 has 15 amino acids. Germline V gene sequence: CDR1 SGHDT, CDR2 YYEEEE.